Shown below are 32 T cell receptor beta chains from a single sample sequenced in a study of blood T cell repertoires in COVID-19. Measured with immunoSEQ multiplex PCR; TCRdb has only the in-frame clones, and not every one. There are 250,000 to 300,000 clones in the sample; 75% to 90% occur only once, and 9.5% to 11% lies in the top ten. The specimen sequenced was peripheral blood. The source of these receptors is a woman between 65 and 79 years old with acute or convalescent COVID-19.

The rearrangement uses TRBV27 and TRBJ2-3, with TRBD1 as a possible D gene (6 bases). V lost 4 bases, J lost 2 bases, and 19 bases lay in between. The CDR3 extends over 17 amino acids. Germline lookup yields CDR1 MNHEY and CDR2 SMNVEV (reference sequence). CDR3 nucleotides: TGTGCCAGCAGTTCGAGACAGGCTAGGAGGTTCACAGATACGCAGTATTTT. Protein product: CASSSRQARRFTDTQYF.

This rearrangement joins TRBV24-1 to TRBJ1-2, with a weak D call TRBD1 (5 bases). Germline loops: CDR1 KGHDR, CDR2 SFDVKD. The CDR3 totals 13 residues. V lost 4 bases, J lost 2 bases, and 7 bases lay in between. CDR3 sequence reads: CATSEGQNYGYTF. CDR3 in DNA: TGTGCCACCAGTGAGGGGCAGAACTATGGCTACACCTTC.

This chain uses TRBV11-2 with TRBJ2-7, with 15 nucleotides matching TRBD2. The CDR3 is 19 amino acids. Germline-derived CDR1 and CDR2 are SGHAT and FQNNGV. J was trimmed by 2 bases and V by 0 bases; bases with no gene match: 8. In DNA, the CDR3 is TGTGCCAGCAGCTTAGATTCGGGACTAGCGGGGGGTTATACCTACGAGCAGTACTTC. This encodes CASSLDSGLAGGYTYEQYF.

The rearrangement uses TRBV11-3 and TRBJ2-7, with a weak D call TRBD2 (7 bases). The ends were cut back, 2 bases at V and 4 bases at J, with 12 bases in the middle. Looked up from germline, CDR1 is SGHNT and CDR2 is YENEEA. The CDR3 is made up of 14 amino acids. The CDR3 nucleotides read TGTGCCAGCAGCTTAAGGGGGGGCAGTTACGAGCAGTACTTC. Translation: CASSLRGGSYEQYF.

The rearrangement joins TRBV6-6 to TRBJ1-2; TRBD1 agrees at 7 bases. Trimming cost V 2 bases and J 4 bases; bases outside gene matches: 7. This CDR3 spans 15 amino acids. Per the germline V gene, CDR1 is MNHNY and CDR2 is SVGAGI (reference sequence). The CDR3 loop is CASSYRTGDGYGYTF. DNA of the CDR3: TGTGCCAGCAGTTACCGAACAGGGGATGGCTATGGCTACACCTTC.

This rearrangement joins TRBV2 to TRBJ1-5; D ambiguous. From germline, CDR1 is SNHLY and CDR2 FYNNEI. V was shortened by 7 bases and J by 7 bases, with 20 bases between the two germline ends. This CDR3 is built from 15 residues. Written as DNA, the CDR3 is TGTGCCAGCACCGGGGATGGGAAAGGGAGGCAGCCCCAGCATTTT. Its protein product is CASTGDGKGRQPQHF.

V usage is TRBV5-1 and J usage is TRBJ2-3, with TRBD2 identical over 10 bases. The J segment lost 6 bases and the V segment lost 0 bases, leaving 10 bases of the junction unmatched. The CDR3 has 17 amino acids. CDR1 and CDR2 from the germline V gene are SGHRS and YFSETQ. CDR3 sequence: CASSLAGTSVVSDTQYF. The CDR3 bases are TGCGCCAGCAGCTTGGCAGGGACTAGCGTCGTTAGCGATACGCAGTATTTT.

In this sample, this clone turned up a few times. The genes are TRBV19 and TRBJ2-3, with D hard to call. V was cut by 6 bases and J by 4 bases, with 11 bases left in between. Per the germline V gene, CDR1 is LNHDA and CDR2 is SQIVND (reference sequence). The length of the CDR3 is 13 residues. This CDR3 is CASSPQFADTQYF. The CDR3 DNA sequence: TGTGCCAGTAGCCCCCAATTTGCAGATACGCAGTATTTT.

V is TRBV19 and J is TRBJ2-3, with 8 bases lining up with TRBD2. The CDR3 consists of 17 residues. The J segment lost 4 bases and the V segment lost 5 bases, leaving 14 bases of the junction unmatched. CDR1 and CDR2 from the germline V gene are LNHDA and SQIVND (reference sequence). CDR3 protein: CASSRGWGGGSADTQYF. The CDR3 coding sequence is TGTGCCAGTAGTCGGGGGTGGGGCGGGGGGTCCGCAGATACGCAGTATTTT. The full variable domain, rest sourced from reference TRBV19 and TRBJ2-3, is DGGITQSPKYLFRKEGQNVTLSCEQNLNHDAMYWYRQDPGQGLRLIYYSQIVNDFQKGDIAEGYSVSREKKESFPLTVTSAQKNPTAFYLCASSRGWGGGSADTQYFGPGTRLTVL.

With respect to this clone: The junction and the germline gene differ at one end; a read error may be behind it. V and J are TRBV7-9 and TRBJ2-3, with D possibly TRBD1 on 6 matching bases. The germline gives CDR1 SEHNR, CDR2 FQNEAQ (reference sequence). The CDR3 has 12 amino acids. Here the CDR3 reads CASSLVRDRSFF. CDR3 in DNA: TGTGCCAGCAGCTTAGTACGTGACAGGAGTTTCTTT. The full variable domain, with the rest looked up from reference TRBV7-9 and TRBJ2-3, is DTGVSQNPRHKITKRGQNVTFRCDPISEHNRLYWYRQTLGQGPEFLTYFQNEAQLEKSRLLSDRFSAERPKGSFSTLEIQRTEQGDSAMYLCASSLVRDRSFFGPGTRLTVL.

The chain employs TRBV5-6 and TRBJ1-2; D gene unclear. Per germline, CDR1 SGHDT and CDR2 YYEEEE. V dropped 0 bases and J dropped 6 bases, with 18 bases sitting between them. The CDR3 contains 16 residues. The CDR3 DNA reads TGTGCCAGCAGCTTGGAGTTTGGCCTCTCAAACCATGGCTACACCTTC. Encoded protein: CASSLEFGLSNHGYTF. The variable domain in full, completed from reference TRBV5-6 and TRBJ1-2, reads DAGVTQSPTHLIKTRGQQVTLRCSPKSGHDTVSWYQQALGQGPQFIFQYYEEEERQRGNFPDRFSGHQFPNYSSELNVNALLLGDSALYLCASSLEFGLSNHGYTFGSGTRLTVV.

The chain couples TRBV5-1 to TRBJ2-2; the D gene is possibly TRBD1 (6 bases). Germline values: CDR1 SGHRS, CDR2 YFSETQ. The CDR3 sequence is 15 residues long. Trimming left V 4 bases short and J 2 bases short, with 12 bases between. CDR3 sequence (DNA): TGCGCCAGCAGCCTGGACAGCCCAAACACCGGGGAGCTGTTTTTT. It yields the protein CASSLDSPNTGELFF.

The chain joins TRBV6-5 to TRBJ2-3; TRBD1 matches 7 bases. There are 12 residues in the CDR3. Germline CDR1 and CDR2: MNHEY and SVGAGI. V gave up 5 bases and J gave up 15 bases; unmatched junction bases: 11. The CDR3 DNA sequence: TGTGCCAGCAGTCCTGGTAGGGGGCGGATTTATTTT. Protein product: CASSPGRGRIYF.

The chain is built from TRBV6-1 and TRBJ1-2; D remains ambiguous. This CDR3 contains 15 residues. CDR1 MNHNS and CDR2 SASEGT come from the germline V gene. V was cut by 0 bases and J by 8 bases, with 16 bases left in between. The CDR3 region has the DNA TGTGCCAGCAGTGAAGCGCGGGCGGGGAGTAAAGGCTACACCTTC. As protein: CASSEARAGSKGYTF.

This chain connects TRBV30 to TRBJ2-1; TRBD2 matches at 9 bases. Germline CDR1 is GTSNPN and CDR2 is SVGIG (reference sequence). The CDR3 is 14 amino acids. Trimming at V came to 3 bases and at J to 9 bases, leaving 9 bases not matched to a gene. The CDR3 reads CAWRPSGVRGEQFF. The CDR3 nucleotides are TGTGCCTGGAGGCCTAGCGGGGTCAGGGGTGAGCAGTTCTTC.

V is TRBV5-1 and J is TRBJ2-1; D gene uncertain. CDR3 size: 12 residues. Trimming pared 0 bases from V and 8 bases from J, leaving 6 bases between. The germline V gene has CDR1 SGHRS and CDR2 YFSETQ. The CDR3, as DNA: TGCGCCAGCAGCTTGGCCGGTGATGAGCAGTTCTTC. This sequence encodes CASSLAGDEQFF.

This chain uses TRBV28 with TRBJ2-5; 10 bases map to TRBD2. The CDR3 loop spans 14 amino acids. Looked up from germline, CDR1 is MDHEN and CDR2 is SYDVKM. The ends lost 9 bases at V and 2 bases at J; junction bases unmatched: 6. CDR3 sequence (DNA): TGTGCCAGTAGACTAGCGGGCCTGCAAGAGACCCAGTACTTC. Protein product: CASRLAGLQETQYF.

The V and J genes are TRBV7-9 and TRBJ1-2; weak D call: TRBD1 (6 bases). Germline loops: CDR1 SEHNR, CDR2 FQNEAQ (reference sequence). V lost 1 base to trimming and J lost 1 base, with 10 bases between them. This CDR3 spans 15 amino acids. In nucleotides, the CDR3 is TGTGCCAGCAGCTTAGAGGCAGGGGTTAACTATGGCTACACCTTC. Translated, it gives CASSLEAGVNYGYTF.

The rearrangement uses TRBV2 and TRBJ2-5; 8 bases are shared with TRBD1. Trimming took 7 bases from V and 3 from J; bases not matched to a gene: 4. The germline CDR1 and CDR2 sequences are SNHLY and FYNNEI. The CDR3 sequence is 13 residues long. The CDR3 protein is CASNYRGEETQYF. The CDR3 DNA is TGTGCCAGCAATTACAGGGGGGAAGAGACCCAGTACTTC.

This clone came up once. V usage is TRBV12-3 or TRBV12-4 and J usage is TRBJ2-7, with 9 bases matching TRBD1. Germline trimming cut 5 bases from V and 5 bases from J; bases unmatched to any gene: 4. This CDR3 is built from 13 residues. CDR3 DNA: TGTGCCAGCAGTCTGGACAGGGGCCACGAGCAGTACTTC. As protein: CASSLDRGHEQYF.

The chain combines TRBV9 with TRBJ1-5, with D uncertain. Germline V gene sequence: CDR1 SGDLS, CDR2 YYNGEE. The CDR3 has 14 residues. Trimming removed 2 bases at V and 7 bases at J, with 13 bases between. The CDR3, as DNA: TGTGCCAGCAGCGTGGGCCAGGAACTCCAGCCCCAGCATTTT. Translation gives CASSVGQELQPQHF.

V and J are TRBV5-1 and TRBJ2-2, with D possibly being TRBD1 (6 bases). V was pared by 8 bases and J by 6 bases, with 8 bases between. The CDR3 contains 11 residues. Germline V lookup: CDR1 SGHRS, CDR2 YFSETQ. CDR3 DNA sequence: TGCGCCAGTGGACAGTCCGGGGAGCTGTTTTTT. It specifies CASGQSGELFF.

The V and J genes are TRBV11-2 and TRBJ2-3; 8 bases map to TRBD2. The ends lost 2 bases at V and 0 bases at J; junction bases unmatched: 7. From germline, CDR1 is SGHAT and CDR2 FQNNGV. The CDR3 totals 17 residues. The CDR3 DNA follows: TGTGCCAGCAGCTTAAATCAGGCTAGCGGGAGCACAGATACGCAGTATTTT. It specifies CASSLNQASGSTDTQYF.

The chain employs TRBV2 and TRBJ1-1, with 7 bases that match TRBD1. The CDR3 is 13 residues long. Germline trimming cut 8 bases from V and 0 bases from J; bases unmatched to any gene: 3. CDR1 and CDR2 from the germline V gene are SNHLY and FYNNEI. Here the CDR3 DNA reads TGTGCCAGCTTGGGACAGATGAACACTGAAGCTTTCTTT. Translating gives CASLGQMNTEAFF.

The chain couples TRBV3-1 (or the pseudogene TRBV3-2) to TRBJ2-5, with TRBD2 matching 13 bases. V was pared by 4 bases and J by 5 bases, with 7 bases of the junction left unmatched. Germline CDR1 and CDR2: LGHDT and YNNKEL (reference sequence). The CDR3 is made up of 16 amino acids. CDR3 bases: TGTGCCAGCAGCCTAACTAGCGGGGGGGGTAGGGAGACCCAGTACTTC. This sequence encodes CASSLTSGGGRETQYF.

The chain carries TRBV12-3 or TRBV12-4 and TRBJ1-2; TRBD1 matches 7 bases. This CDR3 is built from 13 residues. V shed 5 bases and J 1 base; nucleotides not matched to a gene: 1. The CDR3 is CASSGDSNYGYTF. The CDR3, as DNA: TGTGCCAGCAGTGGGGACAGTAACTATGGCTACACCTTC.

This chain connects TRBV7-3 to TRBJ2-2; TRBD2 aligns across 8 bases. With V trimmed by 5 bases and J by 5 bases, 4 bases remained unmatched. Germline-derived CDR1 and CDR2 are SGHTA and FQGTGA. The CDR3 is 14 amino acids. CDR3 residues: CASSPRGATGELFF. The DNA for the CDR3 is TGTGCCAGCAGCCCGCGGGGGGCGACCGGGGAGCTGTTTTTT.

The rearrangement joins TRBV4-1 to TRBJ2-5, with D uncertain. CDR1 MGHRA and CDR2 YSYEKL come from the germline V gene. The CDR3 totals 17 residues. The V gene lost 3 bases and the J gene lost 2 bases, with 19 bases spanning the gap. CDR3: CASSHQRGPKLQETQYF. Written as DNA, the CDR3 is TGCGCCAGCAGCCATCAGAGAGGCCCTAAACTTCAAGAGACCCAGTACTTC.

The genes are TRBV5-4 and TRBJ2-5, with TRBD1 matching over 9 bases. Per the germline V gene, CDR1 is SGHNT and CDR2 is YYREEE (reference sequence). This CDR3 comprises 15 residues. The J segment lost 2 bases and the V segment lost 4 bases, leaving 6 bases of the junction unmatched. The CDR3 here is CASSHDRGVQETQYF. The CDR3 coding sequence is TGTGCCAGCAGCCACGACAGGGGGGTACAAGAGACCCAGTACTTC.

This clone was seen just once. In DNA form, the CDR3 reads TGTGCCAGCTCACAAGACAGGGCCCCTGGAAACACCATATATTTT. As protein: CASSQDRAPGNTIYF. The V gene is TRBV18, the J gene TRBJ1-3; 7 positions match TRBD1. CDR3 size: 15 residues. Per germline, CDR1 KGHSH and CDR2 LQKENI. With 4 bases clipped from V and 2 bases from J, the junction kept 5 bases outside the gene matches. The full variable domain, with the rest looked up from reference TRBV18 and TRBJ1-3, is NAGVMQNPRHLVRRRGQEARLRCSPMKGHSHVYWYRQLPEEGLKFMVYLQKENIIDESGMPKERFSAEFPKEGPSILRIQQVVRGDSAAYFCASSQDRAPGNTIYFGEGSWLTVV.

The chain links TRBV7-8 to TRBJ1-2; D is unclear. Germline V gene data show CDR1 as SGHVS and CDR2 as FQNEAQ. This CDR3 is built from 13 residues. Deletions cut 5 bases from V and 4 bases from J, with 11 bases between. The CDR3 DNA reads TGTGCCAGCAGCACCCGCGGCACCTATGGCTACACCTTC. It codes for CASSTRGTYGYTF.

The chain carries TRBV6-5 and TRBJ1-2, with a weak D call TRBD1 (5 bases). The germline gives CDR1 MNHEY, CDR2 SVGAGI. The CDR3 runs to 15 residues. V was shortened by 6 bases and J by 4 bases, with 18 bases between the two germline ends. The CDR3: CASRPTSGQPYGYTF. DNA of the CDR3: TGTGCCAGCAGACCGACTTCAGGGCAGCCCTATGGCTACACCTTC.